The sequence of this T cell receptor (beta chain) was determined in a study of beta chain features in type 1 diabetes. Investigators reverse transcribed all isolated RNA, so they sequenced expressed TCRB transcripts. Clones were read by immunoSEQ multiplex PCR, and TCRdb kept only the in-frame ones, dropping some. The sample yields some 350,000 clones, 8.5% to 10% seen once. Findings of the study overall: All four CD4+ subsets from Type 1 diabetes patients carried moderately but significantly shorter TCRB CDR3s. TCRB repertoires of naive, central memory and Treg cells appeared more similar among patients than among healthy donors.

Only one heparinised blood draw was taken per donor, and its volume averaged around 110 mL. The CDR3 sequence is 15 residues long. V dropped 4 bases and J dropped 8 bases, with 18 bases sitting between them. Germline loops: CDR1 SGHRS, CDR2 YFSETQ. As regards this clone: Antigen unknown.

The TCR comes from a man aged 25-40 years with type 1 diabetes. The chain has TRBV5-1 and TRBJ1-4; tentatively, D is TRBD1 (5 bases). The source material was central memory CD4+ T cells from blood. CDR3 DNA sequence: TGCGCCAGCAGCCCCGGACTAGGGGAGGGGGAAAAACTGTTTTTT. Amino acids: CASSPGLGEGEKLFF.